This T cell receptor (beta chain) emerged from a study of shared clonotypes between healthy human individuals (dated by TCRdb to the early 2020s). Concerning the study at large: A few men and two women, aged 18 to 49 years, made up the cohort. To estimate repertoire size and how much clonotype sharing occurs between individuals, the study deeply sequenced the blood TCR repertoires of several healthy adults. Between about 0.94 and 8.9 billion PBMCs per donor were obtained by leukapheresis. Libraries were prepared and TCR repertoires were sequenced by different laboratories using diverse techniques, in order to increase sequencing depth and limit assay-specific biases. For each donor, three plates each were used for CD4 naive and CD4 memory, two plates were used for CD8 naive, and one plate was used for CD8 memory. Overall study outcomes, separate from this receptor: Clonotypes shared by all four sorted-subset donors showed higher generation probabilities than non-shared clonotypes. The small number of donors limited the genetic and exposure-history diversity represented. When a handful of donors were compared, the shared fraction of clonotypes was roughly 5% for naive CD4, 3% to 4% for naive CD8, 2.3% for memory CD4, and roughly 0.4% for memory CD8. Based on pairwise subsampling, the degree of clonotype sharing among donors was expected to be affected by sequencing depth. Sampling was restricted to blood, and TCR repertoires in tissues likely differ from the TCR repertoires found in blood. Rarefaction of sorted-subset datasets indicated incomplete sequencing despite the large sequencing depth. Estimated clonotype richness was generally larger for naive than for memory subsets.

The CDR3 sequence holds 14 residues, the cysteine and phenylalanine included. The CDR3 DNA has 42 bases and is translated from base 1. Based on the germline V gene, the CDR1 and CDR2 sequences are KGHSH and LQKENI. Relative to germline, V is 0 bases shorter and J is 6 bases shorter, with 11 bases between their ends. This clone has a single count. Its cognate antigen has yet to be identified. Base-call qualities are not available, and no considerably larger clone is one nucleotide away. Healthy HIV-negative adults with no recently reported acute infections or vaccinations were included as donors. All donors were Caucasian adults living in Nashville, Tennessee, USA. CD4+ T cells were enriched by magnetic negative selection; naive cells were then positively selected on CD45RA, and the negative fraction formed the memory subset. Blood was collected by leukapheresis, and PBMCs were isolated by Ficoll-Histopaque density gradient centrifugation and then cryopreserved in liquid nitrogen vapor phase. Analytical flow cytometry was used to check the purity and quantity of every magnetically sorted T cell population. Genomic DNA was isolated from each sorted fraction and quantified by UV absorbance on a Nanodrop 2000c.

Using the deep immunoSEQ assay, TCR CDR3 regions were amplified from genomic DNA by multiplex PCR. For each cell subset, the extracted genomic DNA was distributed evenly across all wells of several immunoSEQ 96-well plates, and each plate served as one replicate. For sorted subsets, roughly 0.2 ug genomic DNA, equal to tens of thousands of T cell genomes, was loaded into each replicate PCR. The purified libraries were quantified using a Qubit 3.0 fluorometer, sized with a Bioanalyzer 2100, and then quantified again using the KAPA Library Quantification kit. Every immunoSEQ 96-well plate was sequenced on a dedicated single-read 150-cycle Illumina NextSeq 550 flow cell. As for the original processing: Because the immunoSEQ output held only junctional sequences and lacked quality scores, the filtering could not match the filtering applied to full-length reads. To assign V/J genes and CDR3, sequences were annotated against IMGT germline references using PyIR, a Python wrapper for IgBLAST v1.9. Reads with weak V/J assignments (E-value above 1e-6), missing CDR3, stop codons, out-of-frame junctions, or ambiguous translated residues were removed. V3J clonotypes were defined as sequences sharing an identical inferred V gene, J gene, and CDR3 amino acid sequence. Percentage overlap between repertoires was computed as shared unique clonotypes divided by the size of the smaller repertoire. RTK rarefaction, the Chao1 estimator, and Recon v2.1 estimates of unobserved clonotypes were used to assess repertoire richness. OLGA was used to compute generation probabilities for all TCRbeta clonotypes that the gDNA method yielded from a few donors. TCRdb mirrors the immuneACCESS table, restricted to in-frame sequences. Some clones are absent from its copies; in checked studies, under half trace to an unresolved V gene, and the reason for the others is unknown. V and J calls and clone size follow that table, whereas D and trimming were derived from the DNA. The sample records approximately 2.4 million clones, approximately 95% of which are singletons. The top ten constitute around 0.13% of the sample.

This TCR derives from a man aged 18 to 29 in good health. The sequenced sample was naive CD4+ T cells sorted from blood. The cell subset or site label for this specimen denotes: CD45RA+ positively selected. The chain was built from TRBV18 and TRBJ1-1; the D segment could be TRBD1, given 5 matching bases. In nucleotide form, the sequence is TGTGCCAGCTCACCACCGGGGGGGACCGCTGAAGCTTTCTTT. This encodes CASSPPGGTAEAFF.